The T cell receptor beta chain described here comes from a study of human T cells and chemical hapten exposure (dated by TCRdb to the early 2020s). Study-level background: For sensitization, 2% DPC in acetone was applied to an approximately 2 cm by approximately 2 cm area of upper inner arm skin. Throughout the study period of approximately 23 weeks, patients also received therapeutic DPC doses to the scalp every week. Patch testing was performed on the upper back with Finn chambers containing 0.01% DPC, and the patch tests were scored after 6 days according to International Contact Dermatitis Research Group standards. The mostly female patient cohort included alopecia areata with under or over 50% scalp involvement, alopecia totalis and alopecia universalis. The libraries were sequenced as a pool, and the TCR yield per sample differed mostly because of small variations in library volumes within the pool. This study followed changes in the peripheral blood TCR repertoire in vivo during primary and secondary sensitization of alopecia patients to the hapten diphenylcyclopropenone (DPC). Patient blood was sampled pre-sensitization (week 0) and at 2, 6 and about 24 weeks after DPC sensitization. Approximately 30 alopecia patients provided blood for TCR sequencing at one to four time points (pre-sensitization, 2, 6 and 24 weeks). What the research found in general, with its limitations: Patch test score was positively correlated with the number of PT1 expanded TCRs, with significance at thresholds 8, 16 and 32 but not at 4. Repeated subsampling changed both the strength of the expansion versus patch-test correlation and the threshold at which that correlation became significant. Compared with pre-sensitization or healthy control sets, expanded TCRs formed significantly more large CDR3 similarity clusters, which is consistent with antigen-driven responses. DPC sensitization did not change the number of TCRs with a frequency above 1 in 1000, and there was no evidence of changes in global repertoire structure. All patients had alopecia, a presumed autoimmune disease, so their immune response might differ from that of healthy individuals.

Trimming removed 0 bases from V and 5 bases from J, leaving 6 bases between the germline ends. The CDR3, cysteine through phenylalanine, is 13 amino acids long. The read is trimmed to its CDR3 DNA, 39 bases read in frame from base 1. The germline V gene (reference sequence) supplies CDR1 LNHNV and CDR2 YYDKDF. This clonotype was recorded only once. Its antigen remains undetermined. No base quality information exists; no much larger clone differs at one position. A single read offers scant evidence. The time point label corresponds to: patch test 1, 2 weeks after DPC sensitization. The intended sense of this specimen's treatment or condition label: therapeutic diphenylcyclopropenone sensitization with weekly scalp DPC. Blood at each patch-test visit was drawn before the patch test was applied. To be eligible, patients had to be aged 18 to 70, diagnosed with alopecia and judged suitable for DPC therapy, while pregnant patients were excluded. Total RNA was extracted from unfractionated whole blood that had been collected in Tempus Blood RNA tubes.

The library came from RACE. The sample was run on a NextSeq 500. During library preparation, unique molecular identifiers were attached to individual cDNA molecules so that TCRs could be counted quantitatively and reproducibly. Each blood RNA sample was used to sequence both TCR alpha and TCR beta chains. As for the original processing: A median of about 100,000 TCRs per sample was observed, with a range of 23,224 to 690,600. V, J and CDR3 annotation of the TCR reads was performed with the Decombinator software suite. To make PS versus PT1 abundance plots, every sample was subsampled to the same number of TCRs (28,000). TCRs were defined as expanded if absent before sensitization and observed at least eight times at the 2-week time point. TCRdb took the public reads, trimmed them with fastp at Q25, ran MiXCR for clone calling and kept in-frame beta chains. Identical CDR3 protein sequences are pooled into one entry, listed with their most common genes and DNA. The V and J calls come from TCRdb's annotation, not from the publication. This sample lists tens of thousands of distinct CDR3 sequences; 12% were detected once. Clones ranked in the top ten supply roughly 3.4% of the sample.

This sequence was found in a woman aged 55-70 years with alopecia areata. Some clones in this sample may be carry-over from other donors' samples. The chain couples TRBV15 to TRBJ2-3, with the D gene too uncertain to name. The sample consisted of whole blood, taken in connection with sensitization to the hapten diphenylcyclopropenone (DPC). The DNA reads as follows: TGTGCCACCAGCAGAGAAAAGGGAGATACGCAGTATTTT. Its translation reads: CATSREKGDTQYF. Reference TRBV15 and TRBJ2-3 genes cover what lies past the CDR3, so the full variable domain is DAMVIQNPRYQVTQFGKPVTLSCSQTLNHNVMYWYQQKSSQAPKLLFHYYDKDFNNEADTPDNFQSRRPNTSFCFLDIRSPGLGDTAMYLCATSREKGDTQYFGPGTRLTVL.